Shown below are 27 T cell receptor beta chains from a single sample sequenced in a study of cytomegalovirus exposure and HLA in healthy donors. Researchers ran the PCR with 60 Vbeta and 13 Jbeta primers. The method was immunoSEQ multiplex PCR; TCRdb's version includes in-frame clones alone and lacks a portion of them. The table lists about 150,000 clones, approximately 85% of them singletons. The specimen sequenced was PBMCs. The origin of the receptors is a man aged 30-40 years in good health and CMV-seropositive.

The chain employs TRBV7-2 and TRBJ2-7; 9 bases are a match to TRBD2. Germline CDR1 reads SGHTA; CDR2 reads FQGNSA. With 3 bases clipped from V and 3 bases from J, the junction kept 6 bases outside the gene matches. The CDR3 spans 15 residues. The CDR3 DNA follows: TGTGCCAGCAGCTTGGGTCCGACTAGCGGCTACGAGCAGTACGTC. Its protein is CASSLGPTSGYEQYV.

CDR3 amino acids: CASSVGGQSYNYGYTF. The DNA for the CDR3 is TGTGCCAGCAGCGTAGGGGGACAGAGTTATAACTATGGCTACACCTTC. This sequence joins TRBV9 and TRBJ1-2, with 7 bases fitting TRBD1. The CDR3 consists of 16 residues. Germline lookup yields CDR1 SGDLS and CDR2 YYNGEE. With 0 bases clipped from V and 1 base from J, the junction kept 6 bases outside the gene matches.

The chain couples TRBV6-6 to TRBJ1-5; 7 nucleotides match TRBD1. Germline lookup yields CDR1 MNHNY and CDR2 SVGAGI (reference sequence). Losses at the gene ends were 6 bases for V and 6 bases for J; bases not matched to a gene: 11. CDR3 length equals 15 residues. The CDR3 sequence is CASSPRQGKSQPQHF. The CDR3 coding sequence is TGTGCCAGCAGCCCTCGACAGGGTAAGAGTCAGCCCCAGCATTTT.

CDR3 in amino acids: CASSVEQGRITDTQYF. CDR3 in DNA: TGTGCCAGCAGTGTAGAGCAGGGGCGTATAACAGATACGCAGTATTTT. The rearrangement links TRBV2 to TRBJ2-3; D is possibly TRBD1 (6 bases). Germline CDR1 is SNHLY and CDR2 is FYNNEI. CDR3 length: 16 amino acids. The V end was cut by 4 bases, the J end by 3 bases, with 17 bases between.

This clone appeared a single time. The gene calls are TRBV4-1 and TRBJ2-3, with a weak D call TRBD1 (6 bases). Germline V lookup: CDR1 MGHRA, CDR2 YSYEKL. The length of the CDR3 is 15 residues. With 1 base removed from V and 0 bases from J, the gap between germline ends came to 8 bases. The CDR3 nucleotides are TGCGCCAGCAGCCAAGGACAGGCCAGCACAGATACGCAGTATTTT. This codes for CASSQGQASTDTQYF.

V gene TRBV11-3 combines with J gene TRBJ2-1; the match to TRBD2 covers 9 bases. CDR3 size: 14 residues. Germline loops: CDR1 SGHNT, CDR2 YENEEA. The J segment lost 8 bases and the V segment lost 7 bases, leaving 9 bases of the junction unmatched. The CDR3 spells CASNPGTSRDEQFF. Here the CDR3 DNA reads TGTGCCAGCAACCCCGGGACTAGCAGGGATGAGCAGTTCTTC.

This chain links TRBV5-1 with TRBJ2-3; 8 nucleotides agree with TRBD2. CDR1 is SGHRS, CDR2 YFSETQ, per germline. V lost 1 base, J lost 1 base, and 11 bases stayed unmatched. The CDR3 extends over 18 amino acids. The CDR3 coding sequence is TGCGCCAGCAGCTTGAAGCCTAGCGGGCAGCATCGCACAGATACGCAGTATTTT. Protein sequence: CASSLKPSGQHRTDTQYF.

The CDR3 sequence is CASSRRGSGAEQFF. CDR3 DNA sequence: TGTGCCAGTAGTAGGCGCGGGAGCGGTGCTGAGCAGTTCTTC. This chain connects TRBV19 to TRBJ2-1, with 7 bases matching TRBD2. The V and J ends lost 4 bases and 9 bases, in that order; junction bases with no gene match: 9. In germline, CDR1 is LNHDA, CDR2 SQIVND (reference sequence). The CDR3 consists of 14 residues.

Points on this clone: The junction does not match germline at one end; this may be a read error. The gene calls are TRBV7-9 and TRBJ2-5, with D maybe TRBD2 (5 bases). The CDR3 covers 12 residues. The germline CDR1 and CDR2 sequences are SEHNR and FQNEAQ (reference sequence). CDR3 in amino acids: CSSSPTSGTQYF. The DNA for the CDR3 is TGTTCCAGCAGCCCGACCAGCGGGACCCAGTACTTC.

This clone has a count of ten or more. V usage is TRBV6-5 and J usage is TRBJ2-7; 9 positions agree with TRBD1. In germline, CDR1 is MNHEY, CDR2 SVGAGI. V shed 5 bases, J shed 2 bases, and the junction held 4 bases outside the gene matches. The CDR3 consists of 14 residues. CDR3 in DNA: TGTGCCAGCAGTGCGGACAGGGGAGCCTACGAGCAGTACGTC. It translates to CASSADRGAYEQYV.

V is TRBV7-2 and J is TRBJ2-5; 8 nucleotides line up with TRBD1. Trimming removed 5 bases from V and 3 bases from J; junction bases left unmatched: 5. The V gene's germline CDR1 is SGHTA and CDR2 FQGNSA. This CDR3 spans 14 amino acids. CDR3 DNA sequence: TGTGCCAGCAGCCCTAACAGGGGGAAAGAGACCCAGTACTTC. Its translation: CASSPNRGKETQYF. Variable domain in full (rest from reference TRBV7-2 and TRBJ2-5): GAGVSQSPSNKVTEKGKDVELRCDPISGHTALYWYRQSLGQGLEFLIYFQGNSAPDKSGLPSDRFSAERTGGSVSTLTIQRTQQEDSAVYLCASSPNRGKETQYFGPGTRLLVL.

The chain links TRBV9 to TRBJ1-4, with 8 bases lining up with TRBD1. CDR1 SGDLS and CDR2 YYNGEE come from the germline V gene. The ends lost 3 bases at V and 2 bases at J; junction bases unmatched: 6. The CDR3 has 16 amino acids. The DNA for the CDR3 is TGTGCCAGCAGCGCGACAGGGGTTAATACTAATGAAAAACTGTTTTTT. Protein product: CASSATGVNTNEKLFF.

The genes are TRBV7-9 and TRBJ2-1; perhaps TRBD2 as D (5 bases). The CDR3 has 15 residues. Germline CDR1 SEHNR, CDR2 FQNEAQ (reference sequence). V lost 5 bases and J 2 bases, leaving 13 bases between the germline ends. The CDR3 loop is CASSGADRAYNEQFF. The CDR3 DNA follows: TGTGCCAGCAGCGGAGCGGATAGGGCCTACAATGAGCAGTTCTTC.

The chain couples TRBV19 to TRBJ2-3, with 14 bases matching TRBD2. CDR1 LNHDA and CDR2 SQIVND come from the germline V gene (reference sequence). The CDR3 loop spans 20 amino acids. V shed 8 bases, J shed 2 bases, and the junction held 18 bases outside the gene matches. CDR3 sequence (DNA): TGTGCCAGTGAGCAGGGGGCAGGGACTAGCGGGAGTTGGTTCACAGATACGCAGTATTTT. Translation: CASEQGAGTSGSWFTDTQYF.

V usage is TRBV7-3 and J usage is TRBJ2-3; D is possibly TRBD2 (6 bases). With 3 bases removed from V and 1 base from J, the gap between germline ends came to 8 bases. Per the germline V gene, CDR1 is SGHTA and CDR2 is FQGTGA. This CDR3 comprises 14 residues. The CDR3 DNA reads TGTGCCAGCAGCTTCTCGGGGGGCACAGATACGCAGTATTTT. Residues: CASSFSGGTDTQYF.

The V call is TRBV7-2, the J call TRBJ1-5; tentative D call: TRBD1 (6 bases). This CDR3 is built from 19 residues. Trimming cost V 8 bases and J 3 bases, with 29 bases left between them. CDR1 is SGHTA, CDR2 FQGNSA, per germline. The CDR3 bases are TGTGCCAGCGGGTCTACGACCTTGGCACAGGGACGGGTCAATCAGCCCCAGCATTTT. Protein product: CASGSTTLAQGRVNQPQHF.

This sequence joins TRBV27 and TRBJ1-1, with D unclear. Germline lookup yields CDR1 MNHEY and CDR2 SMNVEV (reference sequence). This CDR3 contains 12 residues. V dropped 1 base and J dropped 9 bases, with 9 bases sitting between them. The CDR3 sequence: CASSLFEGQAFF. CDR3 in DNA: TGTGCCAGCAGTTTATTCGAGGGCCAAGCTTTCTTT.

V and J are TRBV15 and TRBJ1-4; weak D call: TRBD1 (6 bases). The CDR3 runs 16 residues. Germline-derived CDR1 and CDR2 are LNHNV and YYDKDF (reference sequence). With 4 bases removed from V and 2 bases from J, the gap between germline ends came to 14 bases. The DNA of the CDR3 is TGTGCCACCAGCAACTATTATAGGGGGACTAATGAAAAACTGTTTTTT. Encoded protein: CATSNYYRGTNEKLFF.

The chain combines TRBV27 with TRBJ2-1, with 11 bases that match TRBD2. Germline assignment: CDR1 MNHEY and CDR2 SMNVEV (reference sequence). The CDR3 is 16 residues long. With V trimmed by 5 bases and J by 4 bases, 7 bases remained unmatched. The CDR3: CASSPTGTSGYNEQFF. In DNA form, the CDR3 reads TGTGCCAGCAGTCCAACCGGGACTAGCGGTTACAATGAGCAGTTCTTC.

On this clone itself: Compared with germline, one end of the junction differs, possibly owing to a read error. The chain joins TRBV6-5 to TRBJ2-2; 9 positions match TRBD2. There are 16 residues in the CDR3. The germline V gene encodes CDR1 MNHEY and CDR2 SVGAGI. The CDR3 nucleotides are TGTGCCAGCAGCTACTACGGGACTAGCAGCACCGGGGAGCTGTTTTTT. This gives the protein CASSYYGTSSTGELFF.

The chain combines TRBV11-3 with TRBJ2-3, with TRBD2 matching 9 bases. CDR3 length equals 16 residues. Per the germline V gene, CDR1 is SGHNT and CDR2 is YENEEA. J was trimmed by 4 bases and V by 4 bases; bases with no gene match: 9. The CDR3 DNA sequence: TGTGCCAGCAGCTCAGTACTAGCGGGTATTGCAGATACGCAGTATTTT. Translated: CASSSVLAGIADTQYF.

The gene calls are TRBV6-6 and TRBJ2-3; 7 nucleotides match TRBD2. The CDR3 has 15 amino acids. The germline V gene has CDR1 MNHNY and CDR2 SVGAGI (reference sequence). V lost 1 base and J lost 4; bases outside the gene matches: 5. Here the CDR3 reads CASSYYPGGSDTQYF. CDR3 nucleotides: TGTGCCAGCAGTTACTACCCGGGAGGTTCAGATACGCAGTATTTT.

V usage is TRBV7-9 and J usage is TRBJ2-1; TRBD2 matches 9 bases. The CDR3 contains 19 residues. J lost 0 bases, V lost 4 bases, and 13 bases had no gene match. Germline V gives CDR1 SEHNR, CDR2 FQNEAQ (reference sequence). This CDR3 reads CASSSSPAGGDFSYNEQFF. The CDR3 DNA reads as TGTGCCAGCAGCTCAAGCCCAGCGGGGGGCGATTTCTCCTACAATGAGCAGTTCTTC.

The V gene is TRBV28, the J gene TRBJ2-3; 12 nucleotides agree with TRBD2. In germline, CDR1 is MDHEN, CDR2 SYDVKM. The V gene end was trimmed by 7 bases and the J gene end by 7 bases; junction bases not matched to a gene: 12. This CDR3 region has 16 residues. CDR3 sequence: CASNTPGTSGRNTQYF. The CDR3 region has the DNA TGTGCCAGCAACACCCCAGGGACTAGCGGGCGAAATACGCAGTATTTT.

Regarding this clone: An end of the junction differs from the germline gene, which may be a read error. The chain joins TRBV7-9 to TRBJ1-1, with a tentative D call TRBD1 (6 bases). CDR3 size: 13 residues. Germline CDR1 and CDR2: SEHNR and FQNEAQ (reference sequence). In DNA form, the CDR3 reads TGTGCCAGCAGCTTATTTGGGGACACTGAAGCTTTTTTT. Encoded protein: CASSLFGDTEAFF.

Worth noting for this clone: Different DNA sequences within this sample yield the same CDR3. V and J are TRBV27 and TRBJ2-1, with 7 bases lining up with TRBD2. V was clipped by 3 bases and J by 7 bases; unmatched bases: 0. The CDR3 consists of 12 residues. Germline CDR1 reads MNHEY; CDR2 reads SMNVEV (reference sequence). The CDR3 DNA follows: TGTGCCAGCAGTTTCGGGGGGAATGAGCAGTTCTTC. Translating gives CASSFGGNEQFF.

This clone was seen once. The genes are TRBV7-2 and TRBJ2-1, with TRBD2 matching 10 bases. V dropped 5 bases and J dropped 6; count of bases not matched to a gene: 4. CDR3 length: 14 residues. CDR1 is SGHTA, CDR2 FQGNSA, per germline. As DNA, the CDR3 is TGTGCCAGCAGCCATGGGACTAGCGTCAATGAGCAGTTCTTC. This gives the protein CASSHGTSVNEQFF.